This T cell receptor beta chain was retrieved from a study of CD8 T cells in ankylosing spondylitis. Study-level points and caveats: Peripheral blood held disease-linked clones only at relatively low frequency, and these were CD8+. There was a TCR beta motif, made of several highly homologous variants, that appeared characteristic of ankylosing spondylitis blood. Significant enrichment of disease-linked clones was reported in matched ankylosing spondylitis synovial fluid. Reactive arthritis synovial fluid and blood were previously reported to contain some motif variants.

This clonotype has more than one count but fewer than ten. Its specificity is unknown. With 5 bases removed from V and 3 bases from J, the gap between germline ends came to 15 bases. The CDR3 sequence is 15 residues long. Germline values: CDR1 SGHAT, CDR2 FQNNGV. Quantitative 5'-RACE with molecular barcodes generated TCR beta libraries. TCRdb re-derived calls from the 5' RACE reads in MiXCR, one entry per CDR3 protein. The sample yields fewer than 400,000 distinct CDR3 sequences, 6.5% to 10% seen once. The receptor comes from a male donor with ankylosing spondylitis. Material: blood, either unsorted or a sorted T cell fraction (not recorded which). The V call is TRBV11-2, the J call TRBJ2-3; D gene ambiguous. The CDR3 nucleotides read TGTGCCAGCAGCACACTGCTAGGGAAAACAGATACGCAGTATTTT. Amino acid sequence: CASSTLLGKTDTQYF.